Described below is a single TCR beta chain sequence and its context. Its antigen is currently unknown. CDR3 length: 16 residues. The germline V gene encodes CDR1 SEHNR and CDR2 FQNEAQ (reference sequence). V was trimmed by 5 bases and J by 0 bases, leaving 16 bases between them. The authors incorporated unique molecular identifiers into the TCR beta cDNA libraries. T cells numbering about 0.95 to 10 million yielded roughly 500,000 cDNA molecules. TCRdb reanalysed the PCR reads using MiXCR and keeps one entry per CDR3 protein. This sample carries a few hundred thousand distinct CDR3 sequences, 36% of them seen once, and the ten largest clones take under 5.5%. These data are taken from a study of post-analysis software for immune sequencing data. Study information: The study covered relapsing-remitting, secondary progressive and progressive-relapsing courses of multiple sclerosis.

Study-level findings and limits: In patients, roughly five TRBV segments were more frequent than in controls, with TRBV5-6, TRBV5-1 and TRBV20-1 among them. F measure showed strong co-clustering of same-batch samples. The study found significantly lower normalized Chao1 diversity in multiple sclerosis patients than in controls.

The V and J genes are TRBV7-9 and TRBJ1-2; D is ambiguous. Sequencing was done on a sample of blood. The TCR originated in a girl aged 5-17 years with multiple sclerosis. The CDR3 DNA reads TGTGCCAGCAGCCCCTGTATAGGGTGCCCTAACTATGGCTACACCTTC. Protein product: CASSPCIGCPNYGYTF.